The present T cell receptor beta chain was sequenced within a study of regulatory T cells in long-lasting Graves disease. Trimming took 6 bases from V and 2 from J, leaving 4 bases between them. The CDR3 is made up of 11 amino acids. Germline CDR1 reads SNHLY; CDR2 reads FYNNEI. TCR beta libraries were built with iRepertoire HTBI primers and Arm-PCR of CDR3 regions. TCRdb fed the multiplex PCR reads into MiXCR, producing one record per CDR3 protein. The sample shows 700,000 or so distinct CDR3 sequences, about 30% of them seen only once. There are many counts of this clonotype. Time point meaning: persistent/refractory GD, antithyroid drugs over 5 years with positive TRAb. TCR sequences were obtained from RNA taken from PBMCs.

The TCR was taken from a female donor with Graves disease. The sequenced sample was peripheral blood mononuclear cells (PBMCs), obtained when the disease was refractory, from a patient treated with antithyroid drugs. The chain recombines TRBV2 with TRBJ2-5; D unclear. This CDR3 reads CASRLQETQYF. CDR3 nucleotide sequence: TGTGCCAGCAGGCTACAAGAGACCCAGTACTTC.